The clone carrying this T cell receptor beta chain has a handful of counts. The target antigen is unknown. The sample originates from a study of cytomegalovirus exposure and HLA in healthy donors. Notes on the study in general: TCR beta sequences numbering around 15,000 were associated with HLA alleles at 0.05 false discovery rate in a later analysis. Whilst most TCR sequences proved rare, a subset of public TCRs occurred across many donors. The investigators catalogued 160 or so TCR beta chains as cytomegalovirus-associated.

The PCR ran on 60 Vbeta and 13 Jbeta primers. The protocol was immunoSEQ multiplex PCR, while the TCRdb copy is restricted to in-frame clones and leaves out a portion. The table includes approximately 190,000 clones, roughly 80% detected once. The source material was PBMCs. The TCR originated in a man in his forties in good health and CMV-seropositive.

The CDR3 region has the DNA TGCGCCAGCAGCCCCCCCGGGACAGGGGCTTACGAGCAGTACTTC. This gives the protein CASSPPGTGAYEQYF. This chain links TRBV4-1 with TRBJ2-7, with 10 bases fitting TRBD1. The CDR3 covers 15 residues. V dropped 4 bases and J dropped 4; count of bases not matched to a gene: 7. Germline CDR1 MGHRA, CDR2 YSYEKL.